Following are 24 T cell receptor beta chains from one sample sequenced in a study of CD8 T cells in ankylosing spondylitis. TCRdb itself ran the 5' RACE reads through MiXCR, one entry per CDR3 protein. The sample contains 55,000 or so distinct CDR3 sequences, approximately 8% of which appear only once. Sequenced input: blood, either unsorted or a sorted T cell fraction (not recorded which). The receptor source for this set is a female donor with ankylosing spondylitis or in good health (not recorded which).

This clonotype was seen at least ten times. The CDR3 region is CSARDRVPYNEKLFF. The CDR3 region has the DNA TGCAGTGCTAGAGATCGAGTCCCCTATAATGAAAAACTGTTTTTT. The V gene is TRBV20-1, the J gene TRBJ1-4; no firm D call. V dropped 0 bases and J dropped 4 bases, with 12 bases sitting between them. The CDR3 loop spans 15 amino acids. Germline V gene data show CDR1 as DFQATT and CDR2 as SNEGSKA (reference sequence).

In its sample, this clonotype was seen many times. This chain connects TRBV24-1 to TRBJ2-1; D may be TRBD1 (5 bases). Germline CDR1 reads KGHDR; CDR2 reads SFDVKD. This CDR3 has 15 residues. V dropped 3 bases and J dropped 6 bases, with 14 bases sitting between them. The CDR3 sequence: CATSDPQGEPNEQFF. CDR3 sequence (DNA): TGTGCCACCAGTGATCCGCAGGGTGAGCCCAATGAGCAGTTCTTC.

As concerns this clonotype: Being one base from a much bigger clone, this may be a read error. The V call is TRBV20-1, the J call TRBJ2-2; unclear D gene. Between the trimmed V and J ends, which lost 5 bases and 6 bases, there was a span of 7 bases. Germline CDR1 and CDR2: DFQATT and SNEGSKA (reference sequence). The CDR3 runs to 11 residues. The CDR3 region is CSAGAAGELFF. The CDR3 region has the DNA TGCAGTGCTGGTGCTGCCGGGGAGCTGTTTTTT.

This clonotype has more than one count but fewer than ten. The chain couples TRBV18 to TRBJ1-3; D is unresolved. The CDR3 covers 12 residues. Germline V gene data show CDR1 as KGHSH and CDR2 as LQKENI. The V end was cut by 3 bases, the J end by 8 bases, with 8 bases between. CDR3 DNA sequence: TGTGCCAGCTCACCCGAAACGGACACCATATATTTT. Amino acids: CASSPETDTIYF.

This clonotype appeared many times. The chain combines TRBV2 with TRBJ1-5; D unclear. The CDR3 totals 14 residues. V was clipped by 3 bases and J by 6 bases, with 12 bases between them. Germline loops: CDR1 SNHLY, CDR2 FYNNEI. Here the CDR3 DNA reads TGTGCCAGCAGTGATGATGGAGGAGGTCAGCCCCAGCATTTT. Protein sequence: CASSDDGGGQPQHF.

CDR3 DNA sequence: TGTGCCAGCAGCTTAGGTCACACAGATACGCAGTATTTT. It codes for CASSLGHTDTQYF. The chain has TRBV7-2 and TRBJ2-3; D gene unclear. CDR1 and CDR2 (germline): SGHTA, FQGNSA. Trimming removed 1 base from V and 2 bases from J, with 4 bases in between. CDR3 length equals 13 residues.

The chain employs TRBV7-2 and TRBJ2-3; possible D gene TRBD2, 5 bases. The V gene lost 1 base and the J gene lost 5 bases, with 13 bases spanning the gap. Looked up from germline, CDR1 is SGHTA and CDR2 is FQGNSA. The CDR3 is 15 amino acids. The CDR3 sequence: CASSLGASSGDTQYF. In nucleotides, the CDR3 is TGTGCCAGCAGCTTAGGGGCTAGCTCGGGAGATACGCAGTATTTT. The full variable domain, its missing parts supplied by reference TRBV7-2 and TRBJ2-3, is GAGVSQSPSNKVTEKGKDVELRCDPISGHTALYWYRQSLGQGLEFLIYFQGNSAPDKSGLPSDRFSAERTGGSVSTLTIQRTQQEDSAVYLCASSLGASSGDTQYFGPGTRLTVL.

The table lists this clonotype with many counts. The chain joins TRBV24-1 to TRBJ1-4; D remains ambiguous. The CDR3 has 17 amino acids. Germline-derived CDR1 and CDR2 are KGHDR and SFDVKD. Between the trimmed V and J ends, which lost 3 bases and 5 bases, there was a span of 18 bases. The CDR3 protein is CATSDDSPGIGNEKLFF. The CDR3 nucleotides are TGTGCCACCAGTGATGATTCCCCCGGGATCGGAAATGAAAAACTGTTTTTT.

This clonotype showed up many times. The J gene is TRBJ2-7, the V gene TRBV4-3; TRBD2 matches at 9 bases. Trimming took 5 bases from V and 2 from J; bases not matched to a gene: 4. The CDR3 is made up of 14 amino acids. Germline loops: CDR1 LGHNA, CDR2 YSLEER. The CDR3 nucleotides read TGCGCCAGCAGCGGGACTAGCAACGCCTACGAGCAGTACTTC. Translated: CASSGTSNAYEQYF.

This clonotype is medium-sized in the sample. The J gene is TRBJ1-3, the V gene TRBV10-3; 8 nucleotides line up with TRBD1. The CDR3 length is 15 residues. From germline, CDR1 is ENHRY and CDR2 SYGVKD. J lost 0 bases, V lost 6 bases, and 4 bases had no gene match. The CDR3 loop reads CAISGQGDSGNTIYF. The CDR3 coding sequence is TGTGCCATCAGCGGACAGGGCGACTCTGGAAACACCATATATTTT.

This clonotype has at least ten counts. The chain recombines TRBV20-1 with TRBJ2-4, with a tentative D call TRBD2 (5 bases). This CDR3 region has 10 residues. Germline CDR1 and CDR2: DFQATT and SNEGSKA (reference sequence). Written as DNA, the CDR3 is TGCAAAGGGAGCCCCAACATTCAGTACTTC. It yields the protein CKGSPNIQYF.

In this sample, this clonotype turned up many times. This chain connects TRBV29-1 to TRBJ2-7, with D unresolved. V was pared by 5 bases and J by 6 bases, with 11 bases between. This CDR3 is built from 11 residues. Germline V CDR1 and CDR2: SQVTM, ANQGSEA. The CDR3 bases are TGCAGCGTTCGAGTACCAAGCGAGCAGTACTTC. It is translated as CSVRVPSEQYF.

This clonotype showed up many times. The CDR3 DNA reads as TGTGCCAGCAGGCCTGGACAGGACTATGGCTACACCTTC. It is translated as CASRPGQDYGYTF. This sequence joins TRBV6-5 and TRBJ1-2; 7 nucleotides align to TRBD1. The ends lost 6 bases at V and 3 bases at J; junction bases unmatched: 4. The CDR3 sequence is 13 residues long. The V gene's germline CDR1 is MNHEY and CDR2 SVGAGI.

Ten or more counts support this clonotype. The chain combines TRBV29-1 with TRBJ1-2; D is ambiguous. Germline CDR1 is SQVTM and CDR2 is ANQGSEA. The length of the CDR3 is 12 residues. Between the trimmed V and J ends, which lost 7 bases and 5 bases, there was a span of 14 bases. As DNA, the CDR3 is TGCAGCGGTTATTTAGGGAATTATGGCTACACCTTC. It yields the protein CSGYLGNYGYTF. The whole variable domain, remainder taken from reference TRBV29-1 and TRBJ1-2, is SAVISQKPSRDICQRGTSLTIQCQVDSQVTMMFWYRQQPGQSLTLIATANQGSEATYESGFVIDKFPISRPNLTFSTLTVSNMSPEDSSIYLCSGYLGNYGYTFGSGTRLTVV.

This clonotype was detected ten times or more. CDR3: CASSQAITTGSSGNTIYF. The CDR3 region has the DNA TGTGCCAGCAGCCAAGCGATAACGACGGGGAGCTCTGGAAACACCATATATTTT. The V and J genes are TRBV3-1 and TRBJ1-3; the D is unclear. In germline, CDR1 is LGHDT, CDR2 YNNKEL (reference sequence). The CDR3 is 18 amino acids. V lost 1 base to trimming and J lost 0 bases, with 16 bases between them.

This clonotype was counted ten times or more. V is TRBV12-3 or TRBV12-4 and J is TRBJ2-1; 10 nucleotides agree with TRBD2. The V and J ends lost 1 base and 13 bases, in that order; junction bases with no gene match: 10. CDR3 length: 15 amino acids. Here the CDR3 reads CASSLGFERGGEQFF. In nucleotides, the CDR3 is TGTGCCAGCAGTTTAGGATTCGAGCGGGGGGGCGAACAGTTCTTC.

This clonotype was seen at least ten times. V usage is TRBV5-1 and J usage is TRBJ2-6, with D unclear. Germline CDR1 and CDR2: SGHRS and YFSETQ. The CDR3 is made up of 16 amino acids. V dropped 5 bases and J dropped 2 bases, with 14 bases sitting between them. The CDR3 DNA reads as TGCGCCAGCAGGGCATCTGTTGGGGCTGGGGCCAACGTCCTGACTTTC. Its protein is CASRASVGAGANVLTF. Full variable domain (outside the CDR3, taken from reference TRBV5-1 and TRBJ2-6): KAGVTQTPRYLIKTRGQQVTLSCSPISGHRSVSWYQQTPGQGLQFLFEYFSETQRNKGNFPGRFSGRQFSNSRSEMNVSTLELGDSALYLCASRASVGAGANVLTFGAGSRLTVL.

This chain uses TRBV11-1 with TRBJ1-4, with 8 bases that match TRBD1. Germline V gene data show CDR1 as SGHAT and CDR2 as FQDESV (reference sequence). The CDR3 spans 20 residues. V was clipped by 1 base and J by 0 bases; unmatched bases: 13. The DNA of the CDR3 is TGTGCCAGCAGCTTAGGACGCCGATGGACAGGGCTTACAACTAATGAAAAACTGTTTTTT. Translating gives CASSLGRRWTGLTTNEKLFF.

On this clonotype: Being one base from a much bigger clone, this may be a read error. The rearrangement joins TRBV7-2 to TRBJ1-5; D perhaps matches TRBD1 (5 bases). Germline V gene sequence: CDR1 SGHTA, CDR2 FQGNSA. The CDR3 sequence is 15 residues long. The CDR3 is CASSFEGYSNRPQHF. The CDR3 region has the DNA TGTGCCAGCAGCTTCGAGGGGTATAGCAATCGGCCCCAGCATTTT.

This clonotype has a count of ten or more. The chain uses TRBV20-1 and TRBJ1-5; 8 positions agree with TRBD1. Germline CDR1 DFQATT, CDR2 SNEGSKA (reference sequence). V was clipped by 4 bases and J by 6 bases; unmatched bases: 17. This CDR3 spans 17 amino acids. CDR3 DNA sequence: TGCAGTGCTACACCCGTTTCAGACAGGGGTCTGGGTCAGCCCCAGCATTTT. The encoded protein is CSATPVSDRGLGQPQHF.

V and J are TRBV20-1 and TRBJ2-1; no definite D call. There are 13 residues in the CDR3. With 4 bases removed from V and 5 bases from J, the gap between germline ends came to 12 bases. The V gene's germline CDR1 is DFQATT and CDR2 SNEGSKA (reference sequence). DNA of the CDR3: TGCAGTGCTAAGCCAGTAGTCAACAATGAGCAGTTCTTC. It yields the protein CSAKPVVNNEQFF.

The J gene is TRBJ1-1, the V gene TRBV7-2, with D possibly being TRBD1 (6 bases). Looked up from germline, CDR1 is SGHTA and CDR2 is FQGNSA. V lost 3 bases and J lost 1, with 9 bases in between. The CDR3 totals 14 residues. CDR3 loop: CASSFRTANTEAFF. CDR3 nucleotide sequence: TGTGCCAGCAGCTTCCGGACAGCGAACACTGAAGCTTTCTTT. The complete variable domain, with remaining parts taken from reference TRBV7-2 and TRBJ1-1, reads GAGVSQSPSNKVTEKGKDVELRCDPISGHTALYWYRQSLGQGLEFLIYFQGNSAPDKSGLPSDRFSAERTGGSVSTLTIQRTQQEDSAVYLCASSFRTANTEAFFGQGTRLTVV.

The table lists this clonotype with many counts. The V call is TRBV9, the J call TRBJ1-1, with D perhaps TRBD1 (6 bases). Germline V CDR1 and CDR2: SGDLS, YYNGEE. The CDR3 is made up of 15 amino acids. Trimming took 4 bases from V and 4 from J, leaving 17 bases between them. The CDR3 nucleotides read TGTGCCAGCAGCCTAGGACAGTTTACGGTCACTGAAGCTTTCTTT. Translation: CASSLGQFTVTEAFF.

The table lists this clonotype with many counts. V is TRBV5-1 and J is TRBJ2-7; D not resolved. The V end was cut by 0 bases, the J end by 0 bases, with 10 bases between. Germline loops: CDR1 SGHRS, CDR2 YFSETQ. The CDR3 loop spans 15 amino acids. CDR3 in DNA: TGCGCCAGCAGCTTGGGCGGTACCAGCTCCTACGAGCAGTACGTC. It is translated as CASSLGGTSSYEQYV.